This T cell receptor (beta chain) was identified in a study of T cells in Graves' hyperthyroidism and ophthalmopathy. TCR beta CDR3 regions were amplified from RNA. TCR CDR3 underwent first-round RT-PCR with the HTBI primer set. One entry per CDR3 protein results from TCRdb running MiXCR on the multiplex PCR reads. The repertoire holds 500,000 to 750,000 distinct CDR3 sequences, with 15% to 19% as singletons. Study results and limitations: Within blood appeared most thyroid clonotypes that had expanded above 0.001.

This clonotype was recorded many times. Antigen unknown. The definition of stable Graves' hyperthyroidism was no ophthalmopathy progression within 18 months. For the diagnoses, clinical symptoms, serum thyroxine and TRAb, thyroid ultrasound and orbital computed tomography were used. Input material: blood. The TCR originated in a woman under 40 with Graves' hyperthyroidism.

In nucleotides, the CDR3 is TGTGCCAGCAGCTTAGCGGGGCTAGCCGGAGGAGTACCTGACAATGAGCAGTTCTTC. As protein: CASSLAGLAGGVPDNEQFF. The rearrangement links TRBV11-2 to TRBJ2-1; D is possibly TRBD1 or TRBD2 (5 bases each). Trimming removed 1 base at V and 5 bases at J, with 24 bases between. CDR1 and CDR2 (germline): SGHAT, FQNNGV. The CDR3 is made up of 19 amino acids. Supplemented by reference TRBV11-2 and TRBJ2-1, the full variable domain reads EAGVAQSPRYKIIEKRQSVAFWCNPISGHATLYWYQQILGQGPKLLIQFQNNGVVDDSQLPKDRFSAERLKGVDSTLKIQPAKLEDSAVYLCASSLAGLAGGVPDNEQFFGPGTRLTVL.